This TCR beta chain came from a study of blood T cell repertoires in COVID-19. Study-level background: There were acute and convalescent COVID-19 samples, and they came from the United States, Italy and Spain. The analysed material was cDNA or gDNA that came from T cells, B-cell-depleted T cells, or PBMCs.

How the authors handled the data: Counts of nucleated cells, estimated from reference gene primer amplification, were obtained. Profiled with immunoSEQ multiplex PCR; TCRdb holds only in-frame clones, not every one. The D gene and trimming were derived from the DNA, and the V and J assignments and clone size from that table. The data contain more than 200,000 clones, about 86% of them seen just once; the ten biggest clones take up approximately 2%. Per the germline V gene, CDR1 is MDHEN and CDR2 is SYDVKM. This CDR3 has 12 residues. Trimming removed 10 bases at V and 6 bases at J, with 16 bases between.

The source is a man in his thirties or forties with active or convalescent COVID-19. This chain uses TRBV28 with TRBJ2-7, with D maybe TRBD1 (6 bases). Sequencing was carried out using peripheral blood. CDR3 protein: CATHDTGSEQYF. In DNA, the CDR3 is TGTGCCACCCACGATACAGGGAGCGAGCAGTACTTC.